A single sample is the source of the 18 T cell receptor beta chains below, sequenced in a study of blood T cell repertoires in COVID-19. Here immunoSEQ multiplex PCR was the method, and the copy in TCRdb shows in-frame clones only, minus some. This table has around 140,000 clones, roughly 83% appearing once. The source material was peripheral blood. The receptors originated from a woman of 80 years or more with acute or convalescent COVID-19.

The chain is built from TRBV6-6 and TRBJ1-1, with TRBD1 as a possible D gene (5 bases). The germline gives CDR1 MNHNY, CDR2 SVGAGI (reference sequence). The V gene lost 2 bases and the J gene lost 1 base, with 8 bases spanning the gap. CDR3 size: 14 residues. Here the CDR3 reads CASSYAGKNTEAFF. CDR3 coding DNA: TGTGCCAGCAGTTACGCAGGGAAGAACACTGAAGCTTTCTTT.

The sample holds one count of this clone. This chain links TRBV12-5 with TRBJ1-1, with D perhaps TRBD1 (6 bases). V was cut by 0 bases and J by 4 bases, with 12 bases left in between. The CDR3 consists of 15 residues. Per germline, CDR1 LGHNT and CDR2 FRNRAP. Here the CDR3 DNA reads TGTGCTAGTGGTTTGGTACTAGGGGGGGGCACTGAAGCTTTCTTT. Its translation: CASGLVLGGGTEAFF. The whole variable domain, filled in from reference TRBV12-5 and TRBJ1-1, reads DARVTQTPRHKVTEMGQEVTMRCQPILGHNTVFWYRQTMMQGLELLAYFRNRAPLDDSGMPKDRFSAEMPDATLATLKIQPSEPRDSAVYFCASGLVLGGGTEAFFGQGTRLTVV.

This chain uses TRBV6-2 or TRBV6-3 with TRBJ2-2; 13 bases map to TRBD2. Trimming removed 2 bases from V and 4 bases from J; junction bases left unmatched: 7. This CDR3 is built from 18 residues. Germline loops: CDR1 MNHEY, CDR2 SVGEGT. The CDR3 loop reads CASSYTTSGGAGTGELFF. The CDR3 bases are TGTGCCAGCAGTTACACCACTAGCGGGGGGGCCGGCACCGGGGAGCTGTTTTTT.

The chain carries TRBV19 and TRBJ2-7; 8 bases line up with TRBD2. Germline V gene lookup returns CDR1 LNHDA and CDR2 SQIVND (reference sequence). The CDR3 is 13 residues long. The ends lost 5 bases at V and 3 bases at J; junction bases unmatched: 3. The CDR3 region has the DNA TGTGCCAGTAGTGGCGGGAGGTTCTACGAGCAGTACTTC. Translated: CASSGGRFYEQYF.

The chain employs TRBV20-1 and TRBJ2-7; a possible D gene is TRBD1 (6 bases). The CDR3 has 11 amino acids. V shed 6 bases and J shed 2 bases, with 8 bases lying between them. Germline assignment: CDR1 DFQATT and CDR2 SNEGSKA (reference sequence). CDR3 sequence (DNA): TGCAGTGCCCAGGGGCCCTACGAGCAGTACTTC. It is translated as CSAQGPYEQYF.

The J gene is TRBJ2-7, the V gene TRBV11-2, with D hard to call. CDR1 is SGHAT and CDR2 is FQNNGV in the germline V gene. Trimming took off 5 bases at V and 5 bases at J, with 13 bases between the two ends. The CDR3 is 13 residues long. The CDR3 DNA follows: TGTGCCAGCAGCCTCTGGAGACGAGACGAGCAGTACTTC. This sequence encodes CASSLWRRDEQYF.

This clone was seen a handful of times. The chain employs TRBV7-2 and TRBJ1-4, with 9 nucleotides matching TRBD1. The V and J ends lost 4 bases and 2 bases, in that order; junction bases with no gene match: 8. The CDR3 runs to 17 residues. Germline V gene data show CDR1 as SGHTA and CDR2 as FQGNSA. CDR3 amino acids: CASSWAGGTGTNEKLFF. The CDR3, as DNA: TGTGCCAGCAGCTGGGCCGGAGGGACAGGGACTAATGAAAAACTGTTTTTT.

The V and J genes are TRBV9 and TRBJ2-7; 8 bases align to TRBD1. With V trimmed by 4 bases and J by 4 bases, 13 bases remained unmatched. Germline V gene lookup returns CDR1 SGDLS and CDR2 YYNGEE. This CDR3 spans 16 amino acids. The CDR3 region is CASSPYGTGLGYEQYF. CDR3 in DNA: TGTGCCAGCAGCCCCTACGGGACAGGTCTAGGGTACGAGCAGTACTTC.

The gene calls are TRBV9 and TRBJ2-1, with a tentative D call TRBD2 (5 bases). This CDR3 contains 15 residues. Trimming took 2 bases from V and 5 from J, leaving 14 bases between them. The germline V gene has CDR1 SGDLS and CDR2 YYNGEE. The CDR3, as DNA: TGTGCCAGCAGCGTCCTGACTACGTCAAACAATGAGCAGTTCTTC. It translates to CASSVLTTSNNEQFF. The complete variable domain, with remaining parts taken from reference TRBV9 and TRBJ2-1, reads DSGVTQTPKHLITATGQRVTLRCSPRSGDLSVYWYQQSLDQGLQFLIQYYNGEERAKGNILERFSAQQFPDLHSELNLSSLELGDSALYFCASSVLTTSNNEQFFGPGTRLTVL.

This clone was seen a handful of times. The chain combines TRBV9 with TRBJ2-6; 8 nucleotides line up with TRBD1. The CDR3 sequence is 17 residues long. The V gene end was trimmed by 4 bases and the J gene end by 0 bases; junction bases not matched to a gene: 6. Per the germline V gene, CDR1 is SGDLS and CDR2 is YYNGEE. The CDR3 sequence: CASSPRTGISGANVLTF. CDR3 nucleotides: TGTGCCAGCAGCCCCCGGACAGGGATCTCTGGGGCCAACGTCCTGACTTTC.

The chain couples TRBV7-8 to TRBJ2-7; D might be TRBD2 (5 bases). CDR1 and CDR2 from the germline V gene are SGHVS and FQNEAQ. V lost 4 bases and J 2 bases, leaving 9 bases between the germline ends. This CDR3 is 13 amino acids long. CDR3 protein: CASSSLGTYEQYF. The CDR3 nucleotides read TGTGCCAGCAGCTCCCTCGGGACCTACGAGCAGTACTTC.

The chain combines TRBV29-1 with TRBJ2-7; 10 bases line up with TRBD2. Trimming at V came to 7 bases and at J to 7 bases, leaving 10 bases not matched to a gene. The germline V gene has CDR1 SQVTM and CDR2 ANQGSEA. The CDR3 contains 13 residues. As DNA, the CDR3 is TGCAGCGCCGGACTAGCGGACACGGGGGAGCAGTACTTC. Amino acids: CSAGLADTGEQYF.

The CDR3, as DNA: TGTGCCAGCCGAATCCGGGGGAAAGGTGAAAAACTGTTTTTT. Protein: CASRIRGKGEKLFF. V usage is TRBV3-1 (or the pseudogene TRBV3-2) and J usage is TRBJ1-4; possible D gene TRBD1, 5 bases. The ends were cut back, 8 bases at V and 7 bases at J, with 17 bases in the middle. Germline assignment: CDR1 LGHDT and CDR2 YNNKEL (reference sequence). The CDR3 contains 14 residues.

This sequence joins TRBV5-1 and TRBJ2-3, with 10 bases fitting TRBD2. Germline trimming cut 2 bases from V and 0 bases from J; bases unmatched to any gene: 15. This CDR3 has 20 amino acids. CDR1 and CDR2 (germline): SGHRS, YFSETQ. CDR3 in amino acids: CASSLTAPSGGGASTDTQYF. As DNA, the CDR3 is TGCGCCAGCAGCTTAACGGCCCCTAGCGGGGGCGGTGCTAGCACAGATACGCAGTATTTT.

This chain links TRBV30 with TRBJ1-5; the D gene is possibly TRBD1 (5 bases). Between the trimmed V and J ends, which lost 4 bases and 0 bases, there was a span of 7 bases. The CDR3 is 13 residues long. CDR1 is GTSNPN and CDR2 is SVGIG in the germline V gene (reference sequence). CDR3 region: CAWNRYSNQPQHF. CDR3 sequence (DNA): TGTGCCTGGAACAGGTATAGCAATCAGCCCCAGCATTTT.

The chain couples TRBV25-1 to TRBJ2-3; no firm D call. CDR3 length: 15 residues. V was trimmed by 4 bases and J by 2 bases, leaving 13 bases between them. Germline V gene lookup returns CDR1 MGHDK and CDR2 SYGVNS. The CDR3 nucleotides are TGTGCCAGCAGTGGTCCGGGTCTTAACACAGATACGCAGTATTTT. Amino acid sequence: CASSGPGLNTDTQYF.

This chain's CDR3 is CASSDSGVAGSSYNEQFF. CDR3 DNA sequence: TGTGCCAGCAGTGACTCTGGGGTAGCGGGGAGCTCCTACAATGAGCAGTTCTTC. The rearrangement uses TRBV6-4 and TRBJ2-1, with 8 positions matching TRBD2. The trim removed 0 bases at V and 0 bases at J, leaving 7 bases unmatched. This CDR3 is 18 amino acids long. From germline, CDR1 is MRHNA and CDR2 SNTAGT.

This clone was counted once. CDR3 in amino acids: CASSYAPGWTEAFF. The CDR3 DNA follows: TGTGCCAGCAGTTACGCCCCAGGGTGGACTGAAGCTTTCTTT. V gene TRBV6-5 combines with J gene TRBJ1-1; D may be TRBD1 (5 bases). V lost 2 bases to trimming and J lost 5 bases, with 12 bases between them. CDR1 and CDR2 from the germline V gene are MNHEY and SVGAGI. CDR3 size: 14 residues.